This TCR beta chain was obtained from a study of shared clonotypes between healthy human individuals. Regarding the study as a whole: Sampling was confined to blood; repertoires within tissues likely differ.

As to this clone: Its antigen is not identified.

Per the authors' pipeline: ImmunoSEQ output held junction-only sequences without quality scores, so filtering differed. The repertoire was sequenced with immunoSEQ multiplex PCR; TCRdb's copy has only in-frame clones and lacks some. The DNA was the basis for D and trimming; V, J and clone size are from that table. The sample has about 1 million clones, roughly 70% seen once; the top ten hold over 1.3%. Trimming at V came to 4 bases and at J to 6 bases, leaving 5 bases not matched to a gene. The CDR3 has 14 amino acids. Germline lookup yields CDR1 SGHRS and CDR2 YFSETQ. The specimen sequenced was memory CD4+ T cells sorted from blood. The subset: CD45RA-negative fraction. This receptor was obtained from a man aged 18 to 29 in good health. The chain combines TRBV5-1 with TRBJ1-4, with 8 bases aligning to TRBD1. The CDR3 sequence: CASSKDREDEKLFF. In nucleotides, the CDR3 is TGCGCCAGCAGCAAGGACAGGGAGGATGAAAAACTGTTTTTT.